The T cell receptor (beta chain) under discussion was sequenced for a study of blood T cells in healthy people across ages. Study-level background: Researchers report that template switching captured about one barcoded beta molecule per two T cells. Broader study findings: The study found TCR beta diversity correlated strongly with naive T cell percentage. No conclusive comparison of naive versus antigen-experienced cells was possible with unsorted PBMCs. Investigators viewed diversity estimates from one million T cells as underestimates, the study reported.

Germline loops: CDR1 SGHRS, CDR2 YFSETQ. V lost 0 bases, J lost 4 bases, and 13 bases lay in between. The CDR3 has 15 residues. Together with a sample-barcoded 5' primer, a J-beta primer mix was included in a second PCR lasting about 7 to 12 cycles. TCRdb used MiXCR to reprocess the 5' RACE reads, holding one entry per CDR3 protein. The sample lists some 1,800,000 distinct CDR3 sequences; around 42% were seen once. This clonotype was seen only a few times. Antigen: not known. Source material: blood. The V gene is TRBV5-1, the J gene TRBJ1-2, with no clear D. The TCR originated in a human donor in good health. CDR3 region: CASSLEVAESYGYTF. The CDR3 DNA is TGCGCCAGCAGCTTGGAGGTCGCAGAATCCTATGGCTACACCTTC.